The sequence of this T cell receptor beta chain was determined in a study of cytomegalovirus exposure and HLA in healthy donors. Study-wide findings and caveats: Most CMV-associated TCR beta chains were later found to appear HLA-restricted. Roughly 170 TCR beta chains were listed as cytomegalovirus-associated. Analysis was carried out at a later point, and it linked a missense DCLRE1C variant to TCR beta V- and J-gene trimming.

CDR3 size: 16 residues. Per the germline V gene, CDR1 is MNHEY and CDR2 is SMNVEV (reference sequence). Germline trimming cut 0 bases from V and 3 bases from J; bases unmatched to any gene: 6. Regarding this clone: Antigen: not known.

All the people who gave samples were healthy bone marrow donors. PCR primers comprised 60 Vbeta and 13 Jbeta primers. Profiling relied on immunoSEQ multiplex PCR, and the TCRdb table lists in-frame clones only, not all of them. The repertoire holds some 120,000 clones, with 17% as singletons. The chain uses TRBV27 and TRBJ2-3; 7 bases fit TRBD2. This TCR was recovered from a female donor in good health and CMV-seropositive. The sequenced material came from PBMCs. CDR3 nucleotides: TGTGCCAGCAGTTTATCGGGACTGGGGGGGACAGATACGCAGTATTTT. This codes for CASSLSGLGGTDTQYF.